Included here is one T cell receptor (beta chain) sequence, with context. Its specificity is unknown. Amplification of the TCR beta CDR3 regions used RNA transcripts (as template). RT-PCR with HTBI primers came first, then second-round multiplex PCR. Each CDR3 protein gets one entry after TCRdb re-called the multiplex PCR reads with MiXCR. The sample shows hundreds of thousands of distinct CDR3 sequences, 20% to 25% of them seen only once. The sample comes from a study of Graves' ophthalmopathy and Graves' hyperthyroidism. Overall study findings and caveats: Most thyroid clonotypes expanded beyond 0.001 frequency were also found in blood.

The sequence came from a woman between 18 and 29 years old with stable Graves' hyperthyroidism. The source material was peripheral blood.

CDR3 in DNA: TGTGCCAGCAGATCGGACAGCGGGTACGAGCAGTACTTC. As protein: CASRSDSGYEQYF. The chain links TRBV6-1 to TRBJ2-7; D is tentatively TRBD1 or TRBD2 (6 bases each). Germline loops: CDR1 MNHNS, CDR2 SASEGT. V was trimmed by 6 bases and J by 4 bases, leaving 13 bases between them. This CDR3 contains 13 residues.